This T cell receptor (beta chain) was profiled in a study of T cell repertoires in cytomegalovirus infection. TCRdb re-derived calls from the reads in MiXCR, one entry per CDR3 protein. The sample has about 83,000 distinct CDR3 sequences; around 32% are singletons. Details on this clonotype: What it recognizes is unknown.

The source was CD8+ T cells from cultured PBMCs, collected from culture after CMV antigen stimulation. The clonotype comes from a human donor in good health (CMV status not recorded). Some clones in this sample may be carry-over from other donors' samples.

The DNA for the CDR3 is TGTGCCAGTACCCCACCGGAGGGACCTAGCTACGAGCAGTACTTC. This translates into CASTPPEGPSYEQYF. The V gene is TRBV19, the J gene TRBJ2-7; TRBD2 is a possible D gene (6 bases). In germline, CDR1 is LNHDA, CDR2 SQIVND (reference sequence). Trimming pared 7 bases from V and 3 bases from J, leaving 19 bases between. The length of the CDR3 is 15 residues.